Presented here are 17 T cell receptor beta chains from one specimen sequenced in a study of blood T cell repertoires in COVID-19. Assay used: immunoSEQ multiplex PCR; TCRdb lists only in-frame clones, some missing. The sample has 250,000 to 350,000 clones, around 90% seen once. Sequenced input: peripheral blood. Receptors were obtained from a woman between 35 and 50 years old who had recovered from COVID-19.

This clone is a singleton in its sample. The chain is built from TRBV23-1 and TRBJ2-1; 10 bases match TRBD2. TRBV23-1 qualifies as an ORF whose function is uncertain. CDR3 size: 19 residues. J gave up 7 bases and V 3 bases, and 18 bases lay outside the gene matches. CDR3 protein: CASSHCTSGNDCWKNEQFF. In DNA form, the CDR3 reads TGCGCCAGCAGTCATTGCACTAGCGGGAATGATTGTTGGAAAAATGAGCAGTTCTTC.

V is TRBV24-1 and J is TRBJ2-2; D is uncertain. CDR3 length: 16 residues. Germline V CDR1 and CDR2: KGHDR, SFDVKD. Between the trimmed V and J ends, which lost 3 bases and 2 bases, there was a span of 12 bases. This CDR3 reads CATSDTQRYNTGELFF. CDR3 bases: TGTGCCACCAGTGATACCCAGCGCTACAACACCGGGGAGCTGTTTTTT.

The chain recombines TRBV3-1 (or the pseudogene TRBV3-2) with TRBJ2-5; 12 nucleotides align to TRBD2. The CDR3 extends over 15 amino acids. The germline CDR1 and CDR2 sequences are LGHDT and YNNKEL (reference sequence). V shed 4 bases, J shed 2 bases, and the junction held 2 bases outside the gene matches. Here the CDR3 DNA reads TGTGCCAGCAGCCGACTAGCGGGGGTTCAAGAGACCCAGTACTTC. Encoded protein: CASSRLAGVQETQYF.

This chain uses TRBV14 with TRBJ2-1; 11 positions agree with TRBD2. Trimming took 1 base from V and 10 from J; bases not matched to a gene: 9. The germline CDR1 and CDR2 sequences are SGHDN and FVKESK. The CDR3 is 16 residues long. The CDR3 DNA follows: TGTGCCAGCAGCCAAGGTAGCGGGAGGGCCCGGGACGAGCAGTTCTTC. Translating gives CASSQGSGRARDEQFF.

The chain couples TRBV6-5 to TRBJ2-1; the match to TRBD2 covers 10 bases. There are 16 residues in the CDR3. The V gene's germline CDR1 is MNHEY and CDR2 SVGAGI. J lost 5 bases, V lost 1 base, and 5 bases had no gene match. The CDR3 bases are TGTGCCAGCAGTTACTGGACTAGCGGCCCTAACAATGAGCAGTTCTTC. This encodes CASSYWTSGPNNEQFF.

In this sample, this clone turned up once. The V call is TRBV28, the J call TRBJ1-2; 11 bases are shared with TRBD1. The germline V gene has CDR1 MDHEN and CDR2 SYDVKM. V was clipped by 5 bases and J by 7 bases; unmatched bases: 12. The CDR3 has 16 amino acids. This CDR3 reads CASSTPGQGGVGGYTF. As DNA, the CDR3 is TGTGCCAGCAGTACCCCGGGACAGGGGGGTGTTGGTGGCTACACCTTC.

This sequence joins TRBV12-3 or TRBV12-4 and TRBJ2-7, with D perhaps TRBD1 (7 bases). V gave up 3 bases and J gave up 4 bases, with 10 bases separating them. The CDR3 has 13 residues. The CDR3 nucleotides are TGTGCCAGCAGTTTTGCAGGGGGGTACGAGCAGTACTTC. Translating gives CASSFAGGYEQYF.

This chain connects TRBV14 to TRBJ2-5, with D possibly TRBD1 on 6 matching bases. With 3 bases removed from V and 0 bases from J, the gap between germline ends came to 14 bases. The CDR3 has 16 amino acids. Per germline, CDR1 SGHDN and CDR2 FVKESK. The DNA for the CDR3 is TGTGCCAGCAGCCATCTCAGACAGGCGGACCAAGAGACCCAGTACTTC. Protein sequence: CASSHLRQADQETQYF. The whole variable domain, remainder taken from reference TRBV14 and TRBJ2-5, is EAGVTQFPSHSVIEKGQTVTLRCDPISGHDNLYWYRRVMGKEIKFLLHFVKESKQDESGMPNNRFLAERTGGTYSTLKVQPAELEDSGVYFCASSHLRQADQETQYFGPGTRLLVL.

The chain carries TRBV27 and TRBJ2-7; D is perhaps TRBD2 (7 bases). Germline V gene sequence: CDR1 MNHEY, CDR2 SMNVEV (reference sequence). There are 15 residues in the CDR3. V lost 2 bases and J lost 0, with 11 bases in between. In DNA form, the CDR3 reads TGTGCCAGCAGTTTAATGGGGGGGGCCTCCTACGAGCAGTACTTC. Its translation: CASSLMGGASYEQYF.

The chain combines TRBV10-3 with TRBJ1-3; no firm D call. In germline, CDR1 is ENHRY, CDR2 SYGVKD. The CDR3 runs to 14 residues. V lost 3 bases to trimming and J lost 0 bases, with 6 bases between them. CDR3 nucleotide sequence: TGTGCCATCAGTGATGGCAGCTCTGGAAACACCATATATTTT. Encoded protein: CAISDGSSGNTIYF.

The rearrangement uses TRBV11-2 and TRBJ1-1, with 7 bases that match TRBD1. This CDR3 spans 13 amino acids. The trim removed 8 bases at V and 1 base at J, leaving 4 bases unmatched. Germline V gene sequence: CDR1 SGHAT, CDR2 FQNNGV. The DNA for the CDR3 is TGTGCCAGCGGGGGGACAGCGAACACTGAAGCTTTCTTT. This gives the protein CASGGTANTEAFF.

The gene calls are TRBV9 and TRBJ2-3; 10 bases agree with TRBD2. V was clipped by 3 bases and J by 0 bases; unmatched bases: 7. CDR3 length: 17 residues. Germline V gives CDR1 SGDLS, CDR2 YYNGEE. DNA of the CDR3: TGTGCCAGCAGCGGCGGTGGACTAGCGGATAGCACAGATACGCAGTATTTT. It translates to CASSGGGLADSTDTQYF.

This chain joins TRBV9 and TRBJ2-5; possibly TRBD1 for D (5 bases). The germline gives CDR1 SGDLS, CDR2 YYNGEE. The germline V and J ends were trimmed by 0 bases and 0 bases, with 6 bases remaining between them. The CDR3 spans 14 residues. CDR3 in amino acids: CASSVADNQETQYF. DNA of the CDR3: TGTGCCAGCAGCGTAGCGGACAACCAAGAGACCCAGTACTTC.

The chain carries TRBV19 and TRBJ2-6, with D uncertain. The V end was cut by 5 bases, the J end by 2 bases, with 4 bases between. The length of the CDR3 is 13 residues. CDR1 and CDR2 (germline): LNHDA, SQIVND (reference sequence). The CDR3, as DNA: TGTGCCAGTAGTGGGCCTGGGGCCAACGTCCTGACTTTC. Its protein is CASSGPGANVLTF.

This clone has a single count. The chain recombines TRBV29-1 with TRBJ2-7; TRBD1 agrees at 8 bases. J was trimmed by 3 bases and V by 6 bases; bases with no gene match: 7. Germline values: CDR1 SQVTM, CDR2 ANQGSEA. The CDR3 sequence is 13 residues long. In nucleotides, the CDR3 is TGCAGCGTCACGACAGGGGCCTACTACGAGCAGTACTTC. Translation gives CSVTTGAYYEQYF.

The chain couples TRBV24-1 to TRBJ1-5; TRBD1 aligns across 8 bases. The CDR3 extends over 17 amino acids. Germline V gives CDR1 KGHDR, CDR2 SFDVKD. The trim removed 4 bases at V and 2 bases at J, leaving 9 bases unmatched. The CDR3 is CATSDVDRAGGNQPQHF. The CDR3, as DNA: TGTGCCACCAGTGACGTGGACAGGGCGGGAGGCAATCAGCCCCAGCATTTT.

The chain is built from TRBV28 and TRBJ1-2; possibly TRBD1 for D (6 bases). CDR3 length: 14 amino acids. In germline, CDR1 is MDHEN, CDR2 SYDVKM. The ends were cut back, 2 bases at V and 4 bases at J, with 11 bases in the middle. The CDR3 nucleotides read TGTGCCAGCAGTTTAGGACAGCCGTCCTATGGCTACACCTTC. Protein sequence: CASSLGQPSYGYTF.